This T cell receptor (beta chain) was identified in a study of blood T cell repertoires in COVID-19. Background on the study: The United States, Italy and Spain supplied acute and convalescent COVID-19 samples. In each case, the material was cDNA or gDNA derived from T cells, B-cell-depleted T cells, or PBMCs.

As processed by the authors: Amplification of reference gene primers provided the estimated nucleated cell counts. The method was immunoSEQ multiplex PCR; TCRdb's version includes in-frame clones alone and lacks a portion of them. That table furnishes V, J and clone size, whereas the DNA furnished D and trimming. The sample includes some 120,000 clones, around 78% of them seen just once. Trimming cost V 5 bases and J 6 bases; bases outside gene matches: 9. CDR1 is SGHTA, CDR2 FQGTGA, per germline. The CDR3 covers 15 residues. The J gene is TRBJ2-1, the V gene TRBV7-3; 8 bases align to TRBD2. The TCR sequence derives from a man younger than 40 with acute or convalescent COVID-19. The sample taken for sequencing was peripheral blood. Written as DNA, the CDR3 is TGTGCCAGCAGCCTCCTAAGCGGGAGAAGCAATGAGCAGTTCTTC. Translation: CASSLLSGRSNEQFF.